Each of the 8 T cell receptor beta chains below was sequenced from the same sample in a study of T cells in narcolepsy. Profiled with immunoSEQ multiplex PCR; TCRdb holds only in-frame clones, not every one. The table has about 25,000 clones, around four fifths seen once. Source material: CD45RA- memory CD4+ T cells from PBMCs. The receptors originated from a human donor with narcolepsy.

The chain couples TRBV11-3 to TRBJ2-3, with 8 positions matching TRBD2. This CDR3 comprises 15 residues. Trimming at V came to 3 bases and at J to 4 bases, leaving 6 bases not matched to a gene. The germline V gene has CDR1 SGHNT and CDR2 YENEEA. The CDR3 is CASSLGAGAPDTQYF. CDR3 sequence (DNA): TGTGCCAGCAGCTTGGGAGCGGGAGCCCCAGATACGCAGTATTTT.

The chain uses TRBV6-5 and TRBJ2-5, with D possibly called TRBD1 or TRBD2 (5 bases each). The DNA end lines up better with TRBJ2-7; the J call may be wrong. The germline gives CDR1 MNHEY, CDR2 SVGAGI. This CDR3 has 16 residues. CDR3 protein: CASSSGRHSNSYEQYF. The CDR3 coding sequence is TGTGCCAGCAGTTCGGGACGGCACTCGAACTCCTACGAGCAGTACTTC.

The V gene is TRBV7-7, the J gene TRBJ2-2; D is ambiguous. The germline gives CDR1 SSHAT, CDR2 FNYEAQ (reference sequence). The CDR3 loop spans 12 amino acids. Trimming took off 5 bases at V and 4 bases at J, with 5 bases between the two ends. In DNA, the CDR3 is TGTGCCAGCAGCAGCACCACCGGGGAGCTGTTTTTT. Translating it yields CASSSTTGELFF.

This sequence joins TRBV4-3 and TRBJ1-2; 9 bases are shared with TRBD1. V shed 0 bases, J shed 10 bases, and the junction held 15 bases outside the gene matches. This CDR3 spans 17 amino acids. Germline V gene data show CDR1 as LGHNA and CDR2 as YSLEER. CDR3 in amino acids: CASSQEVGARTGDVYTF. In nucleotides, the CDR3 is TGCGCCAGCAGCCAAGAAGTTGGGGCTAGGACAGGGGATGTCTACACCTTC.

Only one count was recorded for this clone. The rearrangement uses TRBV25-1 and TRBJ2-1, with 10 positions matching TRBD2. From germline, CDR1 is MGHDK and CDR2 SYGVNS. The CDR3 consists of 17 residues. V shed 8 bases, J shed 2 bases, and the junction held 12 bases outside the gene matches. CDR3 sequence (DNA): TGTGCCAGCCCTCTAGCGGGAGAGTATGGCCCCTACAATGAGCAGTTCTTC. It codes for CASPLAGEYGPYNEQFF.

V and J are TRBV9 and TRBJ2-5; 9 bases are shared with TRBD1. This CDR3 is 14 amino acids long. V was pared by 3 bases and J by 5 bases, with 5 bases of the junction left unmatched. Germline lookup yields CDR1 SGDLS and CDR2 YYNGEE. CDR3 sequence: CASSARTGDETQYF. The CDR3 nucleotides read TGTGCCAGCAGCGCTAGGACAGGGGACGAGACCCAGTACTTC.

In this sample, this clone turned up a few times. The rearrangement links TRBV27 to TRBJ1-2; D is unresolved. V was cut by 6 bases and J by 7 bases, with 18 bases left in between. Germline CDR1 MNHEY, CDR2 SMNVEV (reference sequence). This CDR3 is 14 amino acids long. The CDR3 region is CASRPTGRSGGYTF. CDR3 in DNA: TGTGCCAGCAGGCCGACGGGAAGGTCCGGTGGCTACACCTTC.

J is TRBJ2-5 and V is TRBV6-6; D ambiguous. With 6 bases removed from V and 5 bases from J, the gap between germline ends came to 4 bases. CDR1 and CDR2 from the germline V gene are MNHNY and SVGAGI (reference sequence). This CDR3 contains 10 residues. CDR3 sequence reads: CASSKETQYF. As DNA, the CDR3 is TGTGCCAGCAGCAAGGAGACCCAGTACTTC.